This passage covers 14 T cell receptor beta chains from one sample sequenced in a study of T cell responses to AZD1222 COVID-19 vaccine. The repertoire was sequenced with immunoSEQ multiplex PCR; TCRdb's copy has only in-frame clones and lacks some. In the table there are about 150,000 clones, less than 90% of which are singletons. The source was peripheral blood, collected after recovery from COVID-19. Source of these receptors: an adult who had recovered from COVID-19.

In regard to this clone: The same CDR3 can be traced to other DNA sequences in this sample. The V call is TRBV28, the J call TRBJ1-1, with D hard to call. Trimming pared 6 bases from V and 6 bases from J, leaving 8 bases between. Germline CDR1 and CDR2: MDHEN and SYDVKM. The CDR3 covers 11 residues. The CDR3 sequence is CASRGKPEAFF. For the CDR3, the DNA is TGTGCCAGCAGGGGGAAGCCTGAAGCTTTCTTT.

The rearrangement joins TRBV7-2 to TRBJ1-1; D is unresolved. Per the germline V gene, CDR1 is SGHTA and CDR2 is FQGNSA. V dropped 6 bases and J dropped 1 base, with 9 bases sitting between them. The CDR3 sequence is 13 residues long. The CDR3 DNA sequence: TGTGCCAGCAGAGCCACTCGGAACACTGAAGCTTTCTTT. Encoded protein: CASRATRNTEAFF.

The rearrangement uses TRBV9 and TRBJ2-7; 7 bases agree with TRBD2. CDR3 length equals 16 residues. V lost 4 bases to trimming and J lost 0 bases; unmatched junction nucleotides: 10. Germline loops: CDR1 SGDLS, CDR2 YYNGEE. The CDR3 loop reads CASSPKSGASSYEQYF. The CDR3 DNA is TGTGCCAGCAGCCCCAAGAGCGGGGCCAGCTCCTACGAGCAGTACTTC.

This chain joins TRBV4-3 and TRBJ2-3; unclear D gene. The CDR3 is 13 residues long. Germline V lookup: CDR1 LGHNA, CDR2 YSLEER. V was trimmed by 0 bases and J by 4 bases, leaving 5 bases between them. The CDR3 protein is CASSQDPADTQYF. Written as DNA, the CDR3 is TGCGCCAGCAGCCAAGATCCGGCAGATACGCAGTATTTT.

This clone was detected only once. The chain employs TRBV6-2 or TRBV6-3 and TRBJ1-3; D is undetermined. The germline CDR1 and CDR2 sequences are MNHEY and SVGEGT. Trimming removed 6 bases from V and 4 bases from J, with 10 bases in between. The CDR3 covers 13 residues. CDR3 sequence reads: CASSPTRGNTIYF. DNA of the CDR3: TGTGCCAGCAGCCCTACGAGAGGAAACACCATATATTTT.

The genes are TRBV6-5 and TRBJ2-1, with D possibly called TRBD1 or TRBD2 (5 bases each). The CDR3 is 15 residues long. V was shortened by 5 bases and J by 0 bases, with 11 bases between the two germline ends. The germline V gene encodes CDR1 MNHEY and CDR2 SVGAGI. CDR3 sequence (DNA): TGTGCCAGCAGTCCCGGGACGCACTCCTACAATGAGCAGTTCTTC. The encoded protein is CASSPGTHSYNEQFF.

The V and J genes are TRBV7-9 and TRBJ1-2; D is unclear. V was pared by 8 bases and J by 1 base, with 11 bases between. The CDR3 length is 13 residues. CDR1 and CDR2 (germline): SEHNR, FQNEAQ (reference sequence). In DNA form, the CDR3 reads TGTGCCAGCGGCTCGACTGTTAACTATGGCTACACCTTC. Protein: CASGSTVNYGYTF.

This sequence joins TRBV4-1 and TRBJ2-1, with D hard to call. Germline V gene lookup returns CDR1 MGHRA and CDR2 YSYEKL. This CDR3 is built from 16 residues. The V and J ends lost 0 bases and 0 bases respectively, with 9 bases between them. The CDR3 sequence is CASSQEGWSSYNEQFF. As DNA, the CDR3 is TGCGCCAGCAGCCAAGAAGGGTGGAGCTCCTACAATGAGCAGTTCTTC.

J is TRBJ2-1 and V is TRBV12-3 or TRBV12-4; D is uncertain. V shed 2 bases and J shed 6 bases, with 5 bases lying between them. CDR3 size: 12 residues. In DNA, the CDR3 is TGTGCCAGCAGTTTAAGGCCCAATGAGCAGTTCTTC. Its translation is CASSLRPNEQFF.

The rearrangement links TRBV12-3 or TRBV12-4 to TRBJ2-7; 7 nucleotides align to TRBD1. This CDR3 is built from 13 residues. Unmatched junction bases numbered 3, after V lost 5 bases and J lost 2 bases. The CDR3 nucleotides read TGTGCCAGCAGTGCTCAGGGGGCCTACGAGCAGTACTTC. As protein: CASSAQGAYEQYF.

The rearrangement uses TRBV18 and TRBJ1-1; tentatively, D is TRBD1 (6 bases). V lost 3 bases, J lost 3 bases, and 14 bases lay in between. Germline V gene data show CDR1 as KGHSH and CDR2 as LQKENI. The CDR3 sequence is 15 residues long. DNA for the CDR3: TGTGCCAGCTCACCTCTAGTTGCAGGGGACACTGAAGCTTTCTTT. This sequence encodes CASSPLVAGDTEAFF. The complete variable domain, with remaining parts taken from reference TRBV18 and TRBJ1-1, reads NAGVMQNPRHLVRRRGQEARLRCSPMKGHSHVYWYRQLPEEGLKFMVYLQKENIIDESGMPKERFSAEFPKEGPSILRIQQVVRGDSAAYFCASSPLVAGDTEAFFGQGTRLTVV.

The V and J genes are TRBV11-2 and TRBJ1-2; D call uncertain. The CDR3 is 14 residues long. Trimming took off 0 bases at V and 3 bases at J, with 8 bases between the two ends. Germline values: CDR1 SGHAT, CDR2 FQNNGV. The CDR3 spells CASSLDLGHYGYTF. The CDR3, as DNA: TGTGCCAGCAGCTTAGATCTAGGGCACTATGGCTACACCTTC.

This clone occurred a few times. The chain recombines TRBV2 with TRBJ2-2; D is unclear. V was clipped by 9 bases and J by 5 bases, with 22 bases between them. The CDR3 consists of 16 residues. Germline assignment: CDR1 SNHLY and CDR2 FYNNEI. The CDR3 DNA reads TGTGCCAGAGAGAGCAGCAAACGAGTGGAAACCGGGGAGCTGTTTTTT. Encoded protein: CARESSKRVETGELFF.

V and J are TRBV18 and TRBJ1-5, with 7 positions matching TRBD1. The CDR3 runs 17 residues. The J segment lost 2 bases and the V segment lost 5 bases, leaving 12 bases of the junction unmatched. The V gene's germline CDR1 is KGHSH and CDR2 LQKENI. The CDR3 protein is CASSSLTGRAGNQPQHF. As DNA, the CDR3 is TGTGCCAGCTCATCGCTGACAGGGCGGGCAGGCAATCAGCCCCAGCATTTT.